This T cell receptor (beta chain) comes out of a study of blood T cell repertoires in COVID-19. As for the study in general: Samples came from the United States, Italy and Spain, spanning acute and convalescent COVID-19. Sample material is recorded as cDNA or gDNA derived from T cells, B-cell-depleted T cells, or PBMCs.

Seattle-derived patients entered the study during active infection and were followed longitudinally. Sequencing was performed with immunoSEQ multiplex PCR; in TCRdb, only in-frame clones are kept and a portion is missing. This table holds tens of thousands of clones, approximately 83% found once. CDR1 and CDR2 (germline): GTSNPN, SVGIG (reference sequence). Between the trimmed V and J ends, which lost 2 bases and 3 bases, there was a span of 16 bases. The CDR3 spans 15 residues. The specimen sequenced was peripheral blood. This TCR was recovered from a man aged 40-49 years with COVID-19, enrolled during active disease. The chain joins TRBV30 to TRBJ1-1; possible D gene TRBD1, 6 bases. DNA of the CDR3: TGTGCCTGGAGTCCCCTGGACAGTTCCTACACTGAAGCTTTCTTT. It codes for CAWSPLDSSYTEAFF.